One and the same sample provided the 12 T cell receptor beta chains below, sequenced in a study of blood T cells in healthy people across ages (dated by TCRdb to between 2015 and 2016). Library method: 5' RACE. Data came from an Illumina HiSeq 2500. A second PCR of about 7 to 12 cycles was run with a J-beta primer mix and a sample-barcoded 5' primer. TCRdb reran the public reads through fastp at Q25 and MiXCR, keeping productive beta chains. Each record represents a unique CDR3 protein, reported with the most common genes and DNA among its rows. The sample records about 800,000 distinct CDR3 sequences, about half of which are singletons. The ten most abundant clones make up approximately 18% of the sample. Input material: blood. The receptors shown here come from a man older than 75 in good health.

There are a few counts of this clonotype. The chain joins TRBV6-1 to TRBJ2-6, with D possibly being TRBD1 (6 bases). Germline values: CDR1 MNHNS, CDR2 SASEGT. The CDR3 sequence is 17 residues long. The V and J ends lost 5 bases and 0 bases respectively, with 14 bases between them. The CDR3 loop is CASSPGTPLSGANVLTF. In DNA, the CDR3 is TGTGCCAGCAGTCCCGGGACACCCCTCTCTGGGGCCAACGTCCTGACTTTC.

As to this clonotype: Germline is not matched at one junction end, which may reflect a read error. The chain joins TRBV7-9 to TRBJ2-1; 7 bases match TRBD2. The CDR3 has 16 residues. Germline V gene data show CDR1 as SEHNR and CDR2 as FQNEAQ (reference sequence). The CDR3 nucleotides are TGTGCCAGCAGCTTAGCGCTCAGCGGGGAGTACAATGAACAGTTCTTC. Translation gives CASSLALSGEYNEQFF.

Concerning this clonotype itself: One end of the junction is discordant with germline, which a read error may explain. The chain is built from TRBV9 and TRBJ2-7; tentative D call: TRBD2 (5 bases). Germline-derived CDR1 and CDR2 are SGDLS and YYNGEE. The CDR3 has 14 residues. The CDR3 bases are TGTGCCAGCAGCGTAGGGCGGGTTCCCTACGAGCAGTCCTTC. It is translated as CASSVGRVPYEQSF.

The chain couples TRBV20-1 to TRBJ2-4, with D possibly being TRBD2 (5 bases). Germline V gene sequence: CDR1 DFQATT, CDR2 SNEGSKA (reference sequence). Trimming shortened V by 1 base and J by 3 bases, and 13 bases separated the two germline ends. The CDR3 totals 15 residues. The CDR3 protein is CSARGHGGVKNIQYF. CDR3 bases: TGCAGTGCTAGAGGGCACGGAGGTGTCAAAAACATTCAGTACTTC.

V gene TRBV7-2 combines with J gene TRBJ2-7; D is ambiguous. Trimming shortened V by 4 bases and J by 5 bases, and 9 bases separated the two germline ends. The CDR3 has 12 amino acids. Germline loops: CDR1 SGHTA, CDR2 FQGNSA. CDR3 coding DNA: TGTGCCAGCAGCTATATCGGACACGAGCAGTACTTC. Translating gives CASSYIGHEQYF.

About this clonotype: This may be a read error: a much more frequent sequence differs by one nucleotide. The CDR3: CSVETTRGTDTQYF. In DNA, the CDR3 is TGCAGCGTTGAAACCACTCGTGGAACAGATACGCAGTATTTT. V gene TRBV29-1 combines with J gene TRBJ2-3; D unresolved. The CDR3 length is 14 residues. From germline, CDR1 is SQVTM and CDR2 ANQGSEA. Trimming cost V 2 bases and J 3 bases, with 12 bases left between them.

The chain couples TRBV5-1 to TRBJ2-4; D is unclear. Trimming pared 0 bases from V and 0 bases from J, leaving 10 bases between. Germline-derived CDR1 and CDR2 are SGHRS and YFSETQ. The CDR3 contains 16 residues. CDR3 DNA sequence: TGCGCCAGCAGCTTGGCCGGCAGCAAAGCCAAAAACATTCAGTACTTC. This codes for CASSLAGSKAKNIQYF.

V usage is TRBV29-1 and J usage is TRBJ2-1; TRBD2 agrees at 10 bases. The J call may be faulty, since TRBJ2-7 better matches the DNA end. Germline V gives CDR1 SQVTM, CDR2 ANQGSEA. This CDR3 has 16 amino acids. The CDR3 nucleotides are TGCAGCGTTGAGGGGGAAGTAGCGGGGGGATACAATGAGCAGTACTTC. It specifies CSVEGEVAGGYNEQYF.

The V call is TRBV7-3, the J call TRBJ2-3, with no clear D. The ends were cut back, 3 bases at V and 5 bases at J, with 12 bases in the middle. CDR3 length: 14 residues. From germline, CDR1 is SGHTA and CDR2 FQGTGA. In DNA form, the CDR3 reads TGTGCCAGCAGCTTGATAGGTTTAGGAGATACGCAGTATTTT. This sequence encodes CASSLIGLGDTQYF.

The V call is TRBV5-1, the J call TRBJ1-2; D gene ambiguous. The CDR3 sequence is 14 residues long. Germline V gene lookup returns CDR1 SGHRS and CDR2 YFSETQ. With 5 bases removed from V and 8 bases from J, the gap between germline ends came to 19 bases. In DNA form, the CDR3 reads TGCGCCAGCAGTCCGGCCTCAGGTGGCTACGGCTACACCTTC. Translated, it gives CASSPASGGYGYTF. Full variable domain (outside the CDR3, taken from reference TRBV5-1 and TRBJ1-2): KAGVTQTPRYLIKTRGQQVTLSCSPISGHRSVSWYQQTPGQGLQFLFEYFSETQRNKGNFPGRFSGRQFSNSRSEMNVSTLELGDSALYLCASSPASGGYGYTFGSGTRLTVV.

On this clonotype itself: A read error is possible here, since a much larger clone lies one base away. The chain has TRBV9 and TRBJ2-5, with 8 nucleotides matching TRBD2. This CDR3 spans 15 amino acids. The germline V gene encodes CDR1 SGDLS and CDR2 YYNGEE. V was clipped by 4 bases and J by 4 bases; unmatched bases: 9. The CDR3 spells CASSSPRAGVETQYF. The CDR3 DNA reads as TGTGCCAGCAGCTCCCCGAGAGCGGGAGTAGAGACCCAGTACTTC. Full variable domain (missing parts from reference TRBV9 and TRBJ2-5): DSGVTQTPKHLITATGQRVTLRCSPRSGDLSVYWYQQSLDQGLQFLIQYYNGEERAKGNILERFSAQQFPDLHSELNLSSLELGDSALYFCASSSPRAGVETQYFGPGTRLLVL.

The V gene is TRBV4-1, the J gene TRBJ2-7, with TRBD2 identical over 9 bases. This CDR3 region has 15 residues. Germline assignment: CDR1 MGHRA and CDR2 YSYEKL. With 2 bases clipped from V and 0 bases from J, the junction kept 2 bases outside the gene matches. The CDR3 is CASSQRAGGSYEQYF. The CDR3 DNA follows: TGCGCCAGCAGCCAACGAGCGGGAGGCTCCTACGAGCAGTACTTC.